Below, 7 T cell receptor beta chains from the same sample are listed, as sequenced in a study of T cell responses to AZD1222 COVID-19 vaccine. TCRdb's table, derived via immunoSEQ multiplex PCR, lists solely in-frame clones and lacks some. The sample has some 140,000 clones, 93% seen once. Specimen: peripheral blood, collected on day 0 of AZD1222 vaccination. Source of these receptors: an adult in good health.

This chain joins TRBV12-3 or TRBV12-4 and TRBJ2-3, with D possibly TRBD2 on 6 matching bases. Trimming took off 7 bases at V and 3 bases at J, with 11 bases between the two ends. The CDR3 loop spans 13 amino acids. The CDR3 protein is CASTYGGTDTQYF. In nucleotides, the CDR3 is TGTGCCAGCACTTATGGGGGGACAGATACGCAGTATTTT.

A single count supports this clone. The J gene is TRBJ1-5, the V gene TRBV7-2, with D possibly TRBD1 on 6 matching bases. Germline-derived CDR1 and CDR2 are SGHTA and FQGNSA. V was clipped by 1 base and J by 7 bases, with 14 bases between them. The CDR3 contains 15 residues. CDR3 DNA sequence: TGTGCCAGCAGCTTAGTTGGGGGGCAAGGGCAGCCCCAGCATTTT. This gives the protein CASSLVGGQGQPQHF.

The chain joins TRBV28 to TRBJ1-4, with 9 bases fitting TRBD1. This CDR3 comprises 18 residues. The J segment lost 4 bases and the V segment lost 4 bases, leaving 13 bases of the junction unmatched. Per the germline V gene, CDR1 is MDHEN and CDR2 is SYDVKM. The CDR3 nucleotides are TGTGCCAGCAGTTCGCCCGGGACAGGGCCCGCCTTTAATGAAAAACTGTTTTTT. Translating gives CASSSPGTGPAFNEKLFF.

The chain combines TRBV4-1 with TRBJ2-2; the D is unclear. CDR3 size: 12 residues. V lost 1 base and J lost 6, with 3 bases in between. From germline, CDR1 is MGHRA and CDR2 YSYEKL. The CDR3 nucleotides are TGCGCCAGCAGCCAAGCCGCCGGGGAGCTGTTTTTT. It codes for CASSQAAGELFF.

The chain's CDR3 is CASSLAPGGRTGELFF. The CDR3 bases are TGTGCCAGCAGCTTAGCTCCCGGGGGCCGGACCGGGGAGCTGTTTTTT. This chain uses TRBV7-3 with TRBJ2-2, with D perhaps matching TRBD1 or TRBD2 (6 bases each). CDR1 is SGHTA, CDR2 FQGTGA, per germline. Trimming took off 2 bases at V and 5 bases at J, with 15 bases between the two ends. This CDR3 is built from 16 residues.

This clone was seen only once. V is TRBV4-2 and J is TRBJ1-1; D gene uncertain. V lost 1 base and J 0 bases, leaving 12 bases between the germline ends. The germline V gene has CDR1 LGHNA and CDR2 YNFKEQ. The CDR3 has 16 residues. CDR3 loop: CASSQGLETMNTEAFF. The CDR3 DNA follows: TGTGCCAGCAGCCAAGGGCTGGAAACCATGAACACTGAAGCTTTCTTT.

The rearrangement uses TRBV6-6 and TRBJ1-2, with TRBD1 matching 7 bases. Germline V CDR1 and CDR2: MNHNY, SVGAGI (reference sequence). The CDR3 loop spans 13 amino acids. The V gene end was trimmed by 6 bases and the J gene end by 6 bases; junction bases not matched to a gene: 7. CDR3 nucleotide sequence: TGTGCCAGCAGCTTGACAGGGATCCATGGCTACACCTTC. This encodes CASSLTGIHGYTF.